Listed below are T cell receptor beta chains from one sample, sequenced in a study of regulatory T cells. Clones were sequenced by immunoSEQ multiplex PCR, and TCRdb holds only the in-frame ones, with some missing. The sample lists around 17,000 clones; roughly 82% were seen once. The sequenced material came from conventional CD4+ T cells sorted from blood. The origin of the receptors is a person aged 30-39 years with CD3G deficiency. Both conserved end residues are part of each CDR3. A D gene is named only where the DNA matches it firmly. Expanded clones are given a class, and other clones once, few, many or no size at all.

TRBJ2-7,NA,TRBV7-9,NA,TGTGCCAGCAGCTTAGAAGTGGGAGAGCAGTACTTC,CASSLEVGEQYF
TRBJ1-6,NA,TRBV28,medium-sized,TGTGCCAGCAGGGGGGATTCACCCCTCCACTTT,CASRGDSPLHF
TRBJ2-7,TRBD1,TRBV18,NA,TGTGCCAGCTCACCCATCCATTCGGGACAGGGCCATGGCGAGCAGTACTTC,CASSPIHSGQGHGEQYF
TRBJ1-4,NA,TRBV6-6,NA,TGTGCCAGCAGTTACGACCGGGGCCTACGGGAAAAACTGTTTTTT,CASSYDRGLREKLFF
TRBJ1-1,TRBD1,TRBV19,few,TGTGCCAGTACCCCAGACAGGGTAAGTGGTGAAGCTTTCTTT,CASTPDRVSGEAFF
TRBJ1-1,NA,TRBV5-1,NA,TGCGCCAGCAGCTTGGGGCCGGGAGGAGGCTTGGGTACTGAAGCTTTCTTT,CASSLGPGGGLGTEAFF
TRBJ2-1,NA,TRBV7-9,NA,TGTGCCAGCAGCTTAGCGATTCCGCCCAATGAGCAGTTCTTC,CASSLAIPPNEQFF
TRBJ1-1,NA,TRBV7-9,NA,TGTGCCAGCAGCTTTGGACAGAGAACTTCTGAAGCTTTCTTT,CASSFGQRTSEAFF
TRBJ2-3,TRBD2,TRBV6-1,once,TGTGCCAGCAGTGACCCTGGAGGGAGGGCCTTAGATACGCAGTATTTT,CASSDPGGRALDTQYF
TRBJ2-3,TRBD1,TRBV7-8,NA,TGTGCCAGCAGCCCCGGACAGGCGATCACAGATACGCAGTATTTT,CASSPGQAITDTQYF
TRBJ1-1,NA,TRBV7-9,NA,TGTGCCAGCAGCTCAACTGGGCTTGAAGCTTTCTTT,CASSSTGLEAFF
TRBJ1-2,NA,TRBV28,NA,TGTGCCAGCAGTTTCGGGGGGCTGCGAGATTTATATGGCTACACCTTC,CASSFGGLRDLYGYTF
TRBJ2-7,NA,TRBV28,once,TGTGCCAGCAGTCCCTATTACCGGGGTAGCTCCTACGAGCAGTACTTC,CASSPYYRGSSYEQYF
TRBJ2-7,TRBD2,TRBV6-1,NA,TGTGCCAGCAGTACTAGCGGGGCCCCCTACGAGCAGTACTTC,CASSTSGAPYEQYF
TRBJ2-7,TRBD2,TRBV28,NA,TGTGCCAGCAGTACCCTTCTGACTAGCGGGAGAACTACCTACGAGCAGTACTTC,CASSTLLTSGRTTYEQYF
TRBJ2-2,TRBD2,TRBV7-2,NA,TGTGCCAGCAGCCAAGGACTAGCTGGGGGGGAGCTGTTTTTT,CASSQGLAGGELFF
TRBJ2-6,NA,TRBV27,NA,TGTGCCAGCAGTTTATCCCCCCCCGGTGTAGGATTACCCTCTGGGGCCAACGTCCTGACTTTC,CASSLSPPGVGLPSGANVLTF
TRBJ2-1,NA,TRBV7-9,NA,TGTGCCAGCAGCTTAGAATTCTCCGTCAATGAGCAGTTCTTC,CASSLEFSVNEQFF
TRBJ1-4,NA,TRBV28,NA,TGTGCCAGCAGTCAAGGGGGGCACACTAATGAAAAACTGTTTTTT,CASSQGGHTNEKLFF
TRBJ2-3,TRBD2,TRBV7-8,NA,TGTGCCAGCAGCTTAGCGGGAGGGCCGACAGATACGCAGTATTTT,CASSLAGGPTDTQYF
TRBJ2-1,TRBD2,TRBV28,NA,TGTGCCAGCAAGACTAGCGGGATTTCAAGGGGTGAGCAGTTCTTC,CASKTSGISRGEQFF
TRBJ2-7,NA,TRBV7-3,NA,TGTGCCAGCAGCTTTTCTTTAGGCGAGCAGTACTTC,CASSFSLGEQYF
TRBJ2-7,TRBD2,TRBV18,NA,TGTGCCAGCACCGCAAGTCTAGCGGGAGGATACGAGCAGTACTTC,CASTASLAGGYEQYF
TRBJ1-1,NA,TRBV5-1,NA,TGCGCCAGCAGCTTTTGGGGGAACACTGAAGCTTTCTTT,CASSFWGNTEAFF
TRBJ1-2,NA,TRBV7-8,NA,TGTGCCAGCAGCTTAGGAGCGGATTATGGCTACACCTTC,CASSLGADYGYTF
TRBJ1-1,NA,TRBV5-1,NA,TGCGCCAGCAGCGACAGGGAAGCTTTCTTT,CASSDREAFF
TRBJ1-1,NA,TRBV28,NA,TGTGCCAGCAGTTCGGGCAGCCGAAACACTGAAGCTTTCTTT,CASSSGSRNTEAFF
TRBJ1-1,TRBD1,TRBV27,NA,TGTGCCAGCAGGACAGGGACTTTCGGTGAAGCTTTCTTT,CASRTGTFGEAFF
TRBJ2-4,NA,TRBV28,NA,TGTGCCAGCAGTCGAAGGACATTCTCGAAGAACATTCAGTACTTC,CASSRRTFSKNIQYF
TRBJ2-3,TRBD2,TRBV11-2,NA,TGTGCCAGCAGCCGACTAGCGGGGACTAGCACAGATACGCAGTATTTT,CASSRLAGTSTDTQYF
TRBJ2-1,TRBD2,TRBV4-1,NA,TGCGCCAGCAGCCTCGGGATCTTCAGGGCTAGCGGAGGGAACAATGAGCAGTTCTTC,CASSLGIFRASGGNNEQFF
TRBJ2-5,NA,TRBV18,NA,TGTGCTAGCTCCGGGCGAATTGGGACCCAGTACTTC,CASSGRIGTQYF
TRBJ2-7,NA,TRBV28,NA,TGTGCCAGCAGTTCAATGGTCCACGAGCAGTACTTC,CASSSMVHEQYF
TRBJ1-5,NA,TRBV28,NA,TGTGCCAGCAGATTACAGGGAGGCCAGCCCCAGCATTTT,CASRLQGGQPQHF
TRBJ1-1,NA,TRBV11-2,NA,TGTGCCAGCAGCTTAGGGGGGGGCGGTGAAGCTTTCTTT,CASSLGGGGEAFF
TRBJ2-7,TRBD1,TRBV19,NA,TGTGCCAGTAGTCCCCGCGGCAGGGGGTACGAGCAGTACTTC,CASSPRGRGYEQYF